The 14 T cell receptor beta chains in this list originate from one sample, sequenced in a study of CD8 T cells in Susac syndrome. Reverse transcription of about 0.5 to 1 ug RNA was carried out with random hexamers. TCRdb re-analysed the immunoSEQ multiplex PCR reads in MiXCR, keeping a single row per CDR3 protein. The sample shows about 200,000 distinct CDR3 sequences, 95% of them seen only once. The specimen sequenced was CD4+ T cells from PBMCs. The receptors were gathered from a human donor in good health.

This rearrangement joins TRBV24-1 to TRBJ1-2; TRBD1 is a possible D gene (6 bases). Trimming removed 4 bases at V and 7 bases at J, with 15 bases between. Per germline, CDR1 KGHDR and CDR2 SFDVKD. The CDR3 runs 14 residues. The CDR3 loop reads CATSEGGASFGYTF. DNA of the CDR3: TGTGCCACCAGTGAAGGGGGGGCGAGTTTTGGCTACACCTTC.

CDR3 DNA: TGTGCCAGCAGCGTTCAGCCCAATGAGCAGTTCTTC. It specifies CASSVQPNEQFF. The chain uses TRBV9 and TRBJ2-1; D is ambiguous. The CDR3 loop spans 12 amino acids. Trimming left V 2 bases short and J 6 bases short, with 6 bases between. In germline, CDR1 is SGDLS, CDR2 YYNGEE.

The rearrangement links TRBV20-1 to TRBJ2-1; 8 bases fit TRBD1. After removal of 4 bases from V and 6 bases from J, the junction contained 8 bases not matched to a gene. The CDR3 contains 14 residues. Germline CDR1 is DFQATT and CDR2 is SNEGSKA (reference sequence). The CDR3 loop reads CSANAWTGSNEQFF. The CDR3 DNA sequence: TGCAGTGCTAACGCTTGGACAGGGAGCAATGAGCAGTTCTTC.

V gene TRBV29-1 combines with J gene TRBJ1-2; the match to TRBD1 covers 10 bases. V lost 6 bases and J lost 8; bases outside the gene matches: 9. This CDR3 has 13 amino acids. CDR1 and CDR2 (germline): SQVTM, ANQGSEA. CDR3 region: CSVGTGEARGYTF. Written as DNA, the CDR3 is TGCAGCGTGGGGACAGGGGAGGCTAGAGGCTACACCTTC.

The chain is built from TRBV29-1 and TRBJ1-2, with a weak D call TRBD1 (5 bases). The V gene's germline CDR1 is SQVTM and CDR2 ANQGSEA. CDR3 size: 15 residues. Between the trimmed V and J ends, which lost 5 bases and 8 bases, there was a span of 24 bases. This CDR3 reads CSVLVLGTAAGGYTF. The CDR3 DNA follows: TGCAGCGTTCTCGTCCTAGGGACGGCGGCCGGGGGCTACACCTTC.

J is TRBJ2-7 and V is TRBV6-6; D may be TRBD2 (6 bases). The CDR3 covers 11 residues. Deletions cut 6 bases from V and 6 bases from J, with 9 bases between. Germline V gene data show CDR1 as MNHNY and CDR2 as SVGAGI (reference sequence). The CDR3 protein is CASSWGGEQYV. The CDR3 DNA is TGTGCCAGCAGCTGGGGAGGCGAGCAGTACGTC.

This chain connects TRBV27 to TRBJ1-1; D unresolved. The CDR3 extends over 12 amino acids. Trimming left V 4 bases short and J 6 bases short, with 9 bases between. Germline CDR1 MNHEY, CDR2 SMNVEV (reference sequence). The DNA of the CDR3 is TGTGCCAGCAGTTCCCTCCTCTCTGAAGCTTTCTTT. Its protein product is CASSSLLSEAFF.

This rearrangement joins TRBV30 to TRBJ2-3; D is unresolved. The CDR3 runs 13 residues. Trimming took 0 bases from V and 5 from J, leaving 9 bases between them. Germline CDR1 is GTSNPN and CDR2 is SVGIG (reference sequence). The CDR3 DNA reads TGTGCCTGGAGTGTAACGAGAGGAGATACGCAGTATTTT. Translation gives CAWSVTRGDTQYF.

The chain combines TRBV5-1 with TRBJ2-1, with a weak D call TRBD2 (5 bases). The CDR3 is 16 residues long. V lost 0 bases to trimming and J lost 12 bases, with 22 bases between them. Germline assignment: CDR1 SGHRS and CDR2 YFSETQ. The CDR3 reads CASSLAPGGQVDGQFF. The CDR3 DNA follows: TGCGCCAGCAGCTTGGCCCCTGGAGGTCAAGTTGACGGGCAGTTCTTC.

This clonotype was seen a single time. The chain is built from TRBV29-1 and TRBJ1-6; no clear D. CDR3 length: 13 amino acids. Germline V gene sequence: CDR1 SQVTM, CDR2 ANQGSEA. V was shortened by 5 bases and J by 10 bases, with 15 bases between the two germline ends. The chain's CDR3 is CSVILGGGSPLHF. CDR3 DNA: TGCAGCGTTATCCTGGGAGGTGGCTCACCCCTCCACTTT.

The chain recombines TRBV29-1 with TRBJ2-5; no clear D. V dropped 6 bases and J dropped 5 bases, with 13 bases sitting between them. From germline, CDR1 is SQVTM and CDR2 ANQGSEA. The CDR3 extends over 12 amino acids. CDR3: CSVIGAGETQYF. The CDR3 DNA reads as TGCAGCGTCATAGGAGCCGGCGAGACCCAGTACTTC.

This chain connects TRBV4-3 to TRBJ2-2; D not resolved. Germline CDR1 reads LGHNA; CDR2 reads YSLEER. The V and J ends lost 0 bases and 6 bases respectively, with 8 bases between them. This CDR3 has 14 residues. CDR3 protein: CASSQDVRPGELFF. The CDR3 region has the DNA TGCGCCAGCAGCCAAGATGTGAGGCCCGGGGAGCTGTTTTTT.

This rearrangement joins TRBV5-1 to TRBJ1-2; TRBD1 might be the D (5 bases). There are 14 residues in the CDR3. The germline gives CDR1 SGHRS, CDR2 YFSETQ. The V and J ends lost 3 bases and 4 bases respectively, with 13 bases between them. CDR3 coding DNA: TGCGCCAGCAGCTCCTCGACCGGGGGCTATGGCTACACCTTC. Translated: CASSSSTGGYGYTF.

This clonotype was counted a single time. The chain recombines TRBV15 with TRBJ2-3; no clear D gene. Trimming removed 0 bases from V and 2 bases from J, with 3 bases in between. Germline-derived CDR1 and CDR2 are LNHNV and YYDKDF (reference sequence). The CDR3 has 13 amino acids. CDR3 coding DNA: TGTGCCACCAGCAGAGATCTCACAGATACGCAGTATTTT. Translated, it gives CATSRDLTDTQYF. The variable domain in full, with the rest retrieved from reference TRBV15 and TRBJ2-3, is DAMVIQNPRYQVTQFGKPVTLSCSQTLNHNVMYWYQQKSSQAPKLLFHYYDKDFNNEADTPDNFQSRRPNTSFCFLDIRSPGLGDTAMYLCATSRDLTDTQYFGPGTRLTVL.